Below, 23 T cell receptor beta chains from the same sample are listed, as sequenced in a study of regulatory T cells in long-lasting Graves disease. To make TCR beta libraries, researchers used iRepertoire HTBI primers and Arm-PCR of CDR3 regions. TCRdb reprocessed the multiplex PCR reads with MiXCR, giving one entry per CDR3 protein. This table holds about 540,000 distinct CDR3 sequences, roughly 14% found once. Time point of the sample: newly diagnosed GD, antithyroid drugs for less than 3 months. PBMCs provided the RNA from which the TCR library was made. In addition, the sample was reused for a study of T cells in Graves' hyperthyroidism and ophthalmopathy.

The material was peripheral blood mononuclear cells (PBMCs), obtained at new diagnosis, from a patient treated with antithyroid drugs. The receptors derive from a man in his thirties or forties with Graves disease.

This clonotype was counted between two and nine times. The chain recombines TRBV25-1 with TRBJ2-3; D gene unclear. This CDR3 comprises 15 residues. Per the germline V gene, CDR1 is MGHDK and CDR2 is SYGVNS. The V end was cut by 3 bases, the J end by 1 base, with 11 bases between. The DNA for the CDR3 is TGTGCCAGCAGTGAGGTGGCCTGGGGCACAGATACGCAGTATTTT. It is translated as CASSEVAWGTDTQYF.

This chain uses TRBV29-1 with TRBJ1-2; 9 bases map to TRBD1. CDR3 length equals 13 residues. Germline assignment: CDR1 SQVTM and CDR2 ANQGSEA. After removal of 8 bases from V and 7 bases from J, the junction contained 11 bases not matched to a gene. The CDR3 spells CSSQGQGMGGYTF. The CDR3 region has the DNA TGCAGCTCCCAGGGACAGGGAATGGGTGGCTACACCTTC.

This clonotype was found a few times. The chain recombines TRBV5-4 with TRBJ2-6, with a tentative D call TRBD1 (6 bases). V was cut by 3 bases and J by 2 bases, with 15 bases left in between. The CDR3 loop spans 17 amino acids. In germline, CDR1 is SGHNT, CDR2 YYREEE (reference sequence). The CDR3 here is CASSYLSQGTGANVLTF. CDR3 coding DNA: TGTGCCAGCAGCTACCTATCCCAGGGGACTGGGGCCAACGTCCTGACTTTC.

This clonotype has just a few counts. The chain employs TRBV9 and TRBJ2-7; D is ambiguous. The germline V gene has CDR1 SGDLS and CDR2 YYNGEE. V was shortened by 5 bases and J by 4 bases, with 10 bases between the two germline ends. CDR3 length: 12 residues. This CDR3 reads CASSTTEYEQYF. In DNA, the CDR3 is TGTGCCAGCAGTACTACAGAGTACGAGCAGTACTTC.

The table lists this clonotype with many counts. The V gene is TRBV2, the J gene TRBJ2-5, with 8 bases identical to TRBD2. The CDR3 contains 13 residues. Trimming at V came to 10 bases and at J to 8 bases, leaving 12 bases not matched to a gene. From germline, CDR1 is SNHLY and CDR2 FYNNEI. The CDR3 here is CATQAGAGETQYF. The CDR3 nucleotides are TGTGCCACCCAAGCGGGGGCTGGTGAAACCCAGTACTTC.

This clonotype was found many times. The chain is built from TRBV7-8 and TRBJ1-2, with TRBD1 identical over 11 bases. This CDR3 is built from 14 residues. Trimming took 3 bases from V and 7 from J; bases not matched to a gene: 4. CDR1 SGHVS and CDR2 FQNEAQ come from the germline V gene. CDR3 in DNA: TGTGCCAGCAGCTTGGACAGGGGGCGGGCTGGCTACACCTTC. Amino acids: CASSLDRGRAGYTF. Variable domain in full (rest from reference TRBV7-8 and TRBJ1-2): GAGVSQSPRYKVAKRGQDVALRCDPISGHVSLFWYQQALGQGPEFLTYFQNEAQLDKSGLPSDRFFAERPEGSVSTLKIQRTQQEDSAVYLCASSLDRGRAGYTFGSGTRLTVV.

This clonotype was recorded many times. The rearrangement links TRBV12-5 to TRBJ2-3; TRBD2 matches 10 bases. Germline V lookup: CDR1 LGHNT, CDR2 FRNRAP. This CDR3 contains 21 residues. Trimming removed 7 bases from V and 2 bases from J; junction bases left unmatched: 24. The CDR3, as DNA: TGTGCTAGTGCTTCTCGGATATTTCTAGGCCCGGGACTAGCGCACACAGATACGCAGTATTTT. It codes for CASASRIFLGPGLAHTDTQYF.

The V and J genes are TRBV20-1 and TRBJ2-7, with 11 bases matching TRBD2. CDR1 is DFQATT, CDR2 SNEGSKA, per germline (reference sequence). CDR3 length: 14 residues. The ends lost 4 bases at V and 3 bases at J; junction bases unmatched: 5. CDR3 sequence: CSAIHSGRGYEQYF. CDR3 nucleotides: TGCAGTGCTATTCATAGCGGGAGGGGCTACGAGCAGTACTTC.

There are many counts of this clonotype. This chain uses TRBV20-1 with TRBJ1-2; the D is unclear. Germline loops: CDR1 DFQATT, CDR2 SNEGSKA (reference sequence). The V gene lost 0 bases and the J gene lost 4 bases, with 15 bases spanning the gap. The CDR3 covers 15 residues. CDR3 coding DNA: TGCAGTGCTAGAGATAGATGGGAATCCGGCTATGGCTACACCTTC. Protein product: CSARDRWESGYGYTF.

This rearrangement joins TRBV11-2 to TRBJ2-6, with TRBD2 as a possible D gene (6 bases). Trimming took 5 bases from V and 3 from J, leaving 20 bases between them. This CDR3 has 18 residues. Germline CDR1 is SGHAT and CDR2 is FQNNGV. The CDR3 spells CASSATGSKVFGANVLTF. In DNA form, the CDR3 reads TGTGCCAGCAGCGCGACCGGGAGCAAGGTTTTTGGGGCCAACGTCCTGACTTTC.

Points on this clonotype: A far larger clone differs by one base, so this is likely a read error. This CDR3 is CASSLEGAVDEQFF. The DNA of the CDR3 is TGTGCCAGCAGCTTAGAAGGGGCAGTCGATGAGCAGTTCTTC. J is TRBJ2-1 and V is TRBV11-2; perhaps TRBD1 as D (5 bases). In germline, CDR1 is SGHAT, CDR2 FQNNGV. V lost 0 bases and J lost 8, with 11 bases in between. The CDR3 covers 14 residues.

This clonotype was counted many times. The junction departs from germline at one end; a sequencing error may be responsible. This chain connects TRBV11-2 to TRBJ2-1, with 7 bases aligning to TRBD2. The CDR3 sequence is 12 residues long. The germline CDR1 and CDR2 sequences are SGHAT and FQNNGV. The CDR3 sequence: CASSLEYGGEIF. CDR3 DNA sequence: TGTGCCAGCAGCTTAGAGTATGGGGGGGAGATCTTC.

This clonotype was observed at least ten times. V is TRBV20-1 and J is TRBJ2-1; 7 nucleotides align to TRBD1. CDR3 length: 13 residues. Germline V lookup: CDR1 DFQATT, CDR2 SNEGSKA (reference sequence). V dropped 4 bases and J dropped 5; count of bases not matched to a gene: 5. CDR3 nucleotide sequence: TGCAGTGCTATCCGGGACAGCCACAATGAGCAGTTCTTC. This sequence encodes CSAIRDSHNEQFF.

A few counts support this clonotype. In DNA, the CDR3 is TGCGCCAGCAGCTCGACTAGCGGGAGGGCCGGTGACGGGGAGCTGTTTTTT. This translates into CASSSTSGRAGDGELFF. This sequence joins TRBV5-1 and TRBJ2-2; 14 bases agree with TRBD2. Losses at the gene ends were 3 bases for V and 7 bases for J; bases not matched to a gene: 8. CDR3 length: 17 residues. CDR1 and CDR2 from the germline V gene are SGHRS and YFSETQ.

This clonotype was seen only a few times. This chain connects TRBV14 to TRBJ2-1; 12 bases map to TRBD2. CDR1 SGHDN and CDR2 FVKESK come from the germline V gene. The CDR3 is 16 residues long. V lost 1 base to trimming and J lost 5 bases; unmatched junction nucleotides: 3. CDR3 DNA: TGTGCCAGCAGCCAAGGGACTAGCGGGGTAAACAATGAGCAGTTCTTC. It encodes CASSQGTSGVNNEQFF.

This clonotype showed up many times. The chain has TRBV5-1 and TRBJ2-5; 7 bases align to TRBD2. The V gene's germline CDR1 is SGHRS and CDR2 YFSETQ. The CDR3 loop spans 13 amino acids. V lost 5 bases, J lost 2 bases, and 3 bases stayed unmatched. The CDR3 coding sequence is TGCGCCAGCAGGTCGGGACTACAAGAGACCCAGTACTTC. Amino acids: CASRSGLQETQYF.

This clonotype was recorded at least ten times. J is TRBJ1-6 and V is TRBV19, with TRBD1 matching 7 bases. Germline assignment: CDR1 LNHDA and CDR2 SQIVND (reference sequence). The CDR3 is 15 amino acids. V dropped 7 bases and J dropped 9; count of bases not matched to a gene: 12. CDR3: CASTTGQVDLSPLHF. The CDR3 nucleotides read TGTGCCAGTACGACTGGACAGGTCGACCTTTCACCCCTCCACTTT.

Turning to this clonotype: Being one base from a much bigger clone, this may be a read error. CDR3 in DNA: TGTGCCAGCAGTTACGCGGACAGGGGCTCCTACGAGCAGTACGTC. Translation gives CASSYADRGSYEQYV. This chain connects TRBV6-9 to TRBJ2-7; TRBD1 matches at 9 bases. The CDR3 is made up of 15 amino acids. Germline V CDR1 and CDR2: MNHGY, SVAAGI. With V trimmed by 3 bases and J by 0 bases, 3 bases remained unmatched.

The chain carries TRBV7-9 and TRBJ2-4; TRBD2 agrees at 11 bases. Germline trimming cut 5 bases from V and 8 bases from J; bases unmatched to any gene: 11. Germline V gene sequence: CDR1 SEHNR, CDR2 FQNEAQ (reference sequence). This CDR3 is built from 16 residues. The CDR3 DNA reads TGTGCCAGCAGCGAGATTAGCGGGAGGGCTGTGGACATTCAGTACTTC. Its protein is CASSEISGRAVDIQYF.

The chain couples TRBV4-1 to TRBJ2-7, with 9 bases matching TRBD2. This CDR3 contains 15 residues. Looked up from germline, CDR1 is MGHRA and CDR2 is YSYEKL. The V and J ends lost 1 base and 2 bases, in that order; junction bases with no gene match: 3. CDR3 sequence: CASSQGQRGAYEQYF. In DNA form, the CDR3 reads TGCGCCAGCAGCCAAGGGCAGCGGGGGGCCTACGAGCAGTACTTC.

This clonotype has a count of ten or more. V and J are TRBV6-2 or TRBV6-3 and TRBJ2-7; a possible D gene is TRBD2 (7 bases). Germline CDR1 MNHEY, CDR2 SVGEGT. The CDR3 is made up of 17 amino acids. Trimming pared 11 bases from V and 2 bases from J, leaving 28 bases between. In nucleotides, the CDR3 is TGTGCCGCCCGAGGGGGAAGATTCGCGGGAGCTCCCTACGAGCAGTACTTC. This translates into CAARGGRFAGAPYEQYF.

This clonotype was found a few times. The rearrangement links TRBV19 to TRBJ1-5; D unresolved. The CDR3 covers 18 residues. The germline CDR1 and CDR2 sequences are LNHDA and SQIVND (reference sequence). With 5 bases removed from V and 5 bases from J, the gap between germline ends came to 25 bases. CDR3 protein: CASSFTLGGPNGDQPQHF. CDR3 nucleotides: TGTGCCAGTAGTTTCACTCTGGGAGGGCCAAATGGGGATCAGCCCCAGCATTTT.

This clonotype occurred many times. The rearrangement joins TRBV12-3 or TRBV12-4 to TRBJ1-5, with D maybe TRBD1 (6 bases). The CDR3 is 17 residues long. V lost 7 bases and J 7 bases, leaving 26 bases between the germline ends. CDR3 in DNA: TGTGCCAGCACCCGAGGGGGGGTAATTGGGCCTCGGCAGCCCCAGCATTTT. It translates to CASTRGGVIGPRQPQHF.